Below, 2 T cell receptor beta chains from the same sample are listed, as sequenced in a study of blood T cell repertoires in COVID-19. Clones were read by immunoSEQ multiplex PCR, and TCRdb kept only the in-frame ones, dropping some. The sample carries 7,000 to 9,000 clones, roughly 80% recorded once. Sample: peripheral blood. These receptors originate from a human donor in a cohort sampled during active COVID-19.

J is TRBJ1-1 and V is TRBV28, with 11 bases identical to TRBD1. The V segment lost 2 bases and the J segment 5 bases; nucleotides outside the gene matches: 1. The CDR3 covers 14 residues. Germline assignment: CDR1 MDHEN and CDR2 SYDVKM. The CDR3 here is CASSLGTGGTEAFF. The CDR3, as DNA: TGTGCCAGCAGTTTAGGGACAGGGGGAACTGAAGCTTTCTTT.

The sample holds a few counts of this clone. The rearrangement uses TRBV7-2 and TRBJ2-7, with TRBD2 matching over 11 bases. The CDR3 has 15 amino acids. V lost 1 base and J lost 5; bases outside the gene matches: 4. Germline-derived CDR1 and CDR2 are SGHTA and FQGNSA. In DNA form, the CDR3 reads TGTGCCAGCAGCTTAGTCCTAGCGGGGGGCCACGAGCAGTACTTC. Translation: CASSLVLAGGHEQYF.